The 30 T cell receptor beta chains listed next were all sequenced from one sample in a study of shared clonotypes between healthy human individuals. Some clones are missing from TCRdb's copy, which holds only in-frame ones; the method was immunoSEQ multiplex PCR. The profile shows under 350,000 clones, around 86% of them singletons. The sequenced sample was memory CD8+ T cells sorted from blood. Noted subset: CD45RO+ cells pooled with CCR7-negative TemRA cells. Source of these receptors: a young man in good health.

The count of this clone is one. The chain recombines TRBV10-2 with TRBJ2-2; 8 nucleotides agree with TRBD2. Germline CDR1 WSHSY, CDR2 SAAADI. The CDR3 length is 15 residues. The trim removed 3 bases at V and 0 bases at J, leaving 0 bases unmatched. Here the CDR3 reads CASSELAANTGELFF. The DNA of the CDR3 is TGCGCCAGCAGTGAACTAGCGGCGAACACCGGGGAGCTGTTTTTT.

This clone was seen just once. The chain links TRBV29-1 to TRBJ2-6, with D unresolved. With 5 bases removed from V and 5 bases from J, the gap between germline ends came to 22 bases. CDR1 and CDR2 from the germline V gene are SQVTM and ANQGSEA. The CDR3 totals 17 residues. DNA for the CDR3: TGCAGCGTTTACACCAATAGCATACAAAGTCGGGCCAACGTCCTGACTTTC. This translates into CSVYTNSIQSRANVLTF.

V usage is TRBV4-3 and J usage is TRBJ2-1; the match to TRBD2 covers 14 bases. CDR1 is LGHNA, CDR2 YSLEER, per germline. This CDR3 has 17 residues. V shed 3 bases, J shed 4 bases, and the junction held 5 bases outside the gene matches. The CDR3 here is CASSHDGTSGGYNEQFF. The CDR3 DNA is TGCGCCAGCAGCCACGACGGGACTAGCGGGGGTTACAATGAGCAGTTCTTC.

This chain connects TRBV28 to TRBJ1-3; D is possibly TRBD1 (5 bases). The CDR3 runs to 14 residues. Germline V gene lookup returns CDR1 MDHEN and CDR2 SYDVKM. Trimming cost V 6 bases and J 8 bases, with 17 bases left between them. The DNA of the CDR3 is TGTGCCAGCAGCCTCTGGTGGGGGTTGGACACCATATATTTT. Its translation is CASSLWWGLDTIYF.

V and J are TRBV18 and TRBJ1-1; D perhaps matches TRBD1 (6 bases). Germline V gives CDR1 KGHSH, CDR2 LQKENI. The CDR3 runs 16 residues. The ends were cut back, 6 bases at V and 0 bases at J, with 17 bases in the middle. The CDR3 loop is CASSPAGQSMNTEAFF. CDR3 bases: TGTGCCAGCTCGCCCGCTGGACAGTCTATGAACACTGAAGCTTTCTTT.

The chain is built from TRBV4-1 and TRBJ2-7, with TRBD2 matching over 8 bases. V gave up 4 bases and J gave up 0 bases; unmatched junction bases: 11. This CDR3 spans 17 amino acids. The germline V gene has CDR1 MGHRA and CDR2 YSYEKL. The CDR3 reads CASSRDSSGQSSYEQYF. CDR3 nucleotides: TGCGCCAGCAGCCGAGACTCTAGCGGGCAGAGCTCCTACGAGCAGTACTTC.

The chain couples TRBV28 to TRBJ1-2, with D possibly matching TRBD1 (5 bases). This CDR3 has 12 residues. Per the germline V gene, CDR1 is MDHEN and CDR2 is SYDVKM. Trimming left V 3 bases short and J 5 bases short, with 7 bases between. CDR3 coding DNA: TGTGCCAGCAGTTTTAGGGGATATGGCTACACCTTC. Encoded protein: CASSFRGYGYTF.

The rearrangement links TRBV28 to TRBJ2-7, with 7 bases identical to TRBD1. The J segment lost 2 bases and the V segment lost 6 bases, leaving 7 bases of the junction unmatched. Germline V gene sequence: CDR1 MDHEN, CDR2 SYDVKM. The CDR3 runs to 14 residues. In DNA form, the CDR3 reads TGTGCCAGCAGCTCCAGACAGGGTACCTACGAGCAGTACTTC. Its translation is CASSSRQGTYEQYF.

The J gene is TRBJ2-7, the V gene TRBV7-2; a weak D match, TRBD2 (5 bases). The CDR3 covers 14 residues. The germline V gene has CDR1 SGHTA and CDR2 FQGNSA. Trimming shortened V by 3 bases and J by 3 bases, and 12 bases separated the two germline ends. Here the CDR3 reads CASSFLASIYEQYF. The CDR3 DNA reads TGTGCCAGCAGCTTTCTAGCATCCATCTACGAGCAGTACTTC.

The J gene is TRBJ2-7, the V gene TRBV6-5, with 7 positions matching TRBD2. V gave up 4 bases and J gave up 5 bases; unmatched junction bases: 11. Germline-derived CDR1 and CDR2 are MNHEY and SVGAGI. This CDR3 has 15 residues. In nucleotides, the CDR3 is TGTGCCAGCAGTTGGGGGGGAACGGACATGGACGAGCAGTACTTC. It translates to CASSWGGTDMDEQYF.

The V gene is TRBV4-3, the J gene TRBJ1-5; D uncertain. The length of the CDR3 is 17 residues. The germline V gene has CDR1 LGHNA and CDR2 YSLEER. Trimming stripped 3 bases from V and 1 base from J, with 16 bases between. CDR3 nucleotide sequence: TGCGCCAGCAGCCAGGACGCTCTAGGGCACAGCAATCAGCCCCAGCATTTT. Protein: CASSQDALGHSNQPQHF.

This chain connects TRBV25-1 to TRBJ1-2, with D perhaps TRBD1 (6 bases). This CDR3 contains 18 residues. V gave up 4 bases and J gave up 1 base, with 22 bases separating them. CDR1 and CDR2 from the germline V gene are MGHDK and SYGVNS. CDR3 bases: TGTGCCAGCAGTGGCTATCCCGGGGACACCCTGTTTAACTATGGCTACACCTTC. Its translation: CASSGYPGDTLFNYGYTF.

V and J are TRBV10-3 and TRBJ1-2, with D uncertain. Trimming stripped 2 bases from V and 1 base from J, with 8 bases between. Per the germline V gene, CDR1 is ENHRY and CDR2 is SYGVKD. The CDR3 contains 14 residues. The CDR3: CAISEEVGNYGYTF. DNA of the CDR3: TGTGCCATCAGTGAGGAGGTGGGTAACTATGGCTACACCTTC.

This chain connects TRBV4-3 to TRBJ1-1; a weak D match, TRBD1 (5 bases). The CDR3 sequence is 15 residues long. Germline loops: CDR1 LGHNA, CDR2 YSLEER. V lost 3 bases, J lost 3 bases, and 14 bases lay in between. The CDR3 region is CASSHKDSRDTEAFF. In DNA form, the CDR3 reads TGCGCCAGCAGCCACAAAGACAGCCGCGACACTGAAGCTTTCTTT.

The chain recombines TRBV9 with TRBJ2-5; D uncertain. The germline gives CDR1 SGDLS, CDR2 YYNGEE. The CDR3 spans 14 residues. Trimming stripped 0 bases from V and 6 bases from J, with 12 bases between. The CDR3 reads CASSVGGLEQTQYF. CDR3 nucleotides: TGTGCCAGCAGCGTAGGAGGTTTGGAGCAGACCCAGTACTTC.

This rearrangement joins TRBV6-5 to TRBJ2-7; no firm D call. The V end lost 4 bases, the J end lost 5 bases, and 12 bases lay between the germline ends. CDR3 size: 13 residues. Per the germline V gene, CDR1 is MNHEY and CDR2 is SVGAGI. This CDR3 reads CASSSLKGNEQYF. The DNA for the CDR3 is TGTGCCAGCAGTTCCCTAAAAGGCAACGAGCAGTACTTC.

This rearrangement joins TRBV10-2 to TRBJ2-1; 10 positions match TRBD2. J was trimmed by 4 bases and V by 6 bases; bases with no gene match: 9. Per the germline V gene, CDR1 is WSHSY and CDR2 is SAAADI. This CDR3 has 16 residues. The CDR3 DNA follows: TGCGCCAGCAGCGATAGGACTAGCGGACCTTACAATGAGCAGTTCTTC. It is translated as CASSDRTSGPYNEQFF.

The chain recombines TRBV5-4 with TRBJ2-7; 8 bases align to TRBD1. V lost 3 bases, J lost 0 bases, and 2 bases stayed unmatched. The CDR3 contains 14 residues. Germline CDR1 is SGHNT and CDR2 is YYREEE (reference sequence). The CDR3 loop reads CASSWTGSSYEQYF. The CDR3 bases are TGTGCCAGCAGCTGGACAGGGAGCTCCTACGAGCAGTACTTC.

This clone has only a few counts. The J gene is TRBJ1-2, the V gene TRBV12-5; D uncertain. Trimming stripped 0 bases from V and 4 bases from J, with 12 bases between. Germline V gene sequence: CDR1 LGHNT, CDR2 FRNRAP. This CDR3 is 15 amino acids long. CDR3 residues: CASGLVTNSRYGYTF. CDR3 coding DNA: TGTGCTAGTGGTTTGGTAACGAACAGTCGCTATGGCTACACCTTC.

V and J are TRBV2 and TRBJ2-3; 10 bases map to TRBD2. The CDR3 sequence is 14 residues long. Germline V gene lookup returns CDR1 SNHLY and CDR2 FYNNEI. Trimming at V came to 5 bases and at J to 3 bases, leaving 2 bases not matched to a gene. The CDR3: CASSTLAGTDTQYF. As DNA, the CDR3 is TGTGCCAGCAGTACACTAGCGGGGACAGATACGCAGTATTTT.

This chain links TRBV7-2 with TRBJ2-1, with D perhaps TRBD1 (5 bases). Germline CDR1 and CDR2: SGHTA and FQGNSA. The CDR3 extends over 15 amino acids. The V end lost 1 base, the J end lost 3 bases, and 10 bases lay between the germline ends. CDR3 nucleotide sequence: TGTGCCAGCAGCTTAGAAGGGGCCCGCTACAATGAGCAGTTCTTC. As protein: CASSLEGARYNEQFF.

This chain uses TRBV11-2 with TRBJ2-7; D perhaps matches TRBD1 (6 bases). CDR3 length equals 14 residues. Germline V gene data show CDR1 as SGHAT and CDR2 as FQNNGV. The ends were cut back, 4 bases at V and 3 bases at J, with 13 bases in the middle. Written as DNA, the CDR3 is TGTGCCAGCAGCTCCTGGGACAAGAACTACGAGCAGTACTTC. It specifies CASSSWDKNYEQYF.

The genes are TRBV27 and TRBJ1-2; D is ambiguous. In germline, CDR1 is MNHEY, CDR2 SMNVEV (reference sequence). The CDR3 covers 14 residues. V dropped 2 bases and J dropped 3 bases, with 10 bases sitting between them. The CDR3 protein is CASSLLATDYGYTF. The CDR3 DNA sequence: TGTGCCAGCAGTTTACTTGCCACAGACTATGGCTACACCTTC.

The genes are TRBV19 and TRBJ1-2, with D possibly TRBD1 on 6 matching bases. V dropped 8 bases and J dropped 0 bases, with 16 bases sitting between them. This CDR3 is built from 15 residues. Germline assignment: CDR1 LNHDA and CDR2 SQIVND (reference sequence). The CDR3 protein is CASRNQGTANYGYTF. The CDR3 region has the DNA TGTGCCAGTCGGAATCAGGGGACGGCTAACTATGGCTACACCTTC.

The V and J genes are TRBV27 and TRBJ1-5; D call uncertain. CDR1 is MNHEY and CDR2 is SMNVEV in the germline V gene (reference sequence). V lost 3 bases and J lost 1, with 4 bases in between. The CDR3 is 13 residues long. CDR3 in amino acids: CASSFLSNQPQHF. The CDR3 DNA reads TGTGCCAGCAGTTTCCTAAGCAATCAGCCCCAGCATTTT.

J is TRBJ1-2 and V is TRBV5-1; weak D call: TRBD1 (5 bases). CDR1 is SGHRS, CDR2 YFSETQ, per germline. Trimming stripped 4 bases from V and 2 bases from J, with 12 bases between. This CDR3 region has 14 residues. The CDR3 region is CASSPGEPNYGYTF. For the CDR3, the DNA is TGCGCCAGCAGCCCGGGGGAGCCAAACTATGGCTACACCTTC.

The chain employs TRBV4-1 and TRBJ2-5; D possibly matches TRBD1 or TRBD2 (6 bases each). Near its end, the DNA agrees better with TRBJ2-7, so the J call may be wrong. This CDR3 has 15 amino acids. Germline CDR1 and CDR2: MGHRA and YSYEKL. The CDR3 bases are TGCGCCAGCAGCCAGGGGGGCGGGCCCCCCTACGAGCAGTACTTC. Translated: CASSQGGGPPYEQYF.

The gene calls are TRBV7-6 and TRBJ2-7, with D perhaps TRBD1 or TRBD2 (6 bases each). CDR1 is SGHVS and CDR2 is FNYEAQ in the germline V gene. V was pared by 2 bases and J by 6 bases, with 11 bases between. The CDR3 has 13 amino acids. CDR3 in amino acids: CASSLTGRSEQYF. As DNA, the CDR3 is TGTGCCAGCAGCTTAACAGGGAGGTCCGAGCAGTACTTC.

For the CDR3, the DNA is TGCGCCAGCAGCCAAGTGAATAGCAGGGTGGATCAGCCCCAGCATTTT. Translation: CASSQVNSRVDQPQHF. The chain links TRBV4-1 to TRBJ1-5; tentative D call: TRBD1 (5 bases). The germline V gene has CDR1 MGHRA and CDR2 YSYEKL. The CDR3 extends over 16 amino acids. V shed 1 base and J shed 5 bases, with 15 bases lying between them.

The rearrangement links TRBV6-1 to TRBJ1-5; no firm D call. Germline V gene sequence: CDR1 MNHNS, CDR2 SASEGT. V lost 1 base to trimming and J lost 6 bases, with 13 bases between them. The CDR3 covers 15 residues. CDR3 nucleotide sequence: TGTGCCAGCAGTGAAGTGGGCATTAGACGTCAGCCCCAGCATTTT. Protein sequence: CASSEVGIRRQPQHF.